This is a list of T cell receptor beta chains from one sample in a study of T cells after yellow fever vaccination. MiXCR, applied by TCRdb to the 5' RACE reads, yields one record per CDR3 protein. The data contain 240,000 or so distinct CDR3 sequences, 6.9% of them singletons. The material was CD4+ T cells sorted from PBMCs, obtained 15 days after the yellow fever booster vaccination. The source of these receptors is a man aged 30 to 39 who received the YFV17D yellow fever vaccine. CDR3s include the opening cysteine and the closing phenylalanine or tryptophan. The D gene is left open where the match is weak. A clone size is listed for some rows: how often the clone was seen (once, few, many), or a class if it is expanded.

TRBD2	TRBV6-2/TRBV6-3	TRBJ2-1	few	TGTGCCAGCAGTTACTCCCGGACTAGCGGCAATGAGCAGTTCTTC	CASSYSRTSGNEQFF
.	TRBV6-2/TRBV6-3	TRBJ2-5	many	TGTGCCAGCCTGGCGGAGAGCGTGGAGACCCAGTACTTC	CASLAESVETQYF
.	TRBV7-2	TRBJ2-7	few	TGTGCCAGCAGCGCGGGGACTCCATCCTACGAGCAGTACTTC	CASSAGTPSYEQYF
TRBD2	TRBV7-8	TRBJ2-5	.	TGTGCCAGCAGCCCTTTTCAGGTGGTCCGGGCGGGAGGAGAGACCCAGTACTTC	CASSPFQVVRAGGETQYF
TRBD2	TRBV12-3/TRBV12-4	TRBJ2-7	few	TGTGCCAGCAGCCCACTAGCGGGAGTCCCGTTGGGCTACGAGCAGTACTTC	CASSPLAGVPLGYEQYF
TRBD2	TRBV3-1	TRBJ2-3	few	TGTGCCAGCAGCCAAGAATCCTTAGCGGGAGTTGGGACAGATACGCAGTATTTT	CASSQESLAGVGTDTQYF
.	TRBV7-2	TRBJ2-3	.	TGTGCCAGCAGCTTCGGGGAACCGTATACGCAGTATTTT	CASSFGEPYTQYF
.	TRBV7-2	TRBJ2-7	few	TGTGCCAGCAGCTTTAGGTCGTCCGAGCAGTACTTC	CASSFRSSEQYF
TRBD2	TRBV19	TRBJ2-3	many	TGTGCCAGTAGTACGGGGACTACCATTGTGGATACGCAGTATTTT	CASSTGTTIVDTQYF
TRBD2	TRBV7-2	TRBJ2-3	many	TGTGCCAGCAGCTTCCAACTAGCGGGAGCGGCAGATACGCAGTATTTT	CASSFQLAGAADTQYF
TRBD1	TRBV12-3/TRBV12-4	TRBJ1-2	.	TGTGCCAGCAGAGCCGGGACAGGGGTTGGCTACACCTTC	CASRAGTGVGYTF
.	TRBV30	TRBJ1-6	few	TGTGCCTGGAAACTGACAGAGATCTATAATTCACCCCTCCACTTT	CAWKLTEIYNSPLHF
.	TRBV6-1	TRBJ2-7	few	TGTGCCGCAGCCCTCGACAGGACCCCAGGCGAGCAGTACTTC	CAAALDRTPGEQYF
TRBD1	TRBV6-5	TRBJ2-5	few	TGTGCCAGCCTCCCTGGGTGGAGGTCCGCCAGCACCTGGGACAGACCATGCCAAGAGACCCAGTACTTC	CASLPGWRSASTWDRPCQETQYF
.	TRBV7-2	TRBJ2-4	.	TGTGCCAGCAGCTTATCAGGGGTCCTAGCCAAAAACATTCAGTACTTC	CASSLSGVLAKNIQYF
.	TRBV4-3	TRBJ1-2	few	TGCGCCAGCAGCCAAGAGTTTTCCGTGTATGGCTACACCTTC	CASSQEFSVYGYTF
TRBD2	TRBV9	TRBJ2-7	.	TGTGCCAGCAGCGTAGATGCTAGCGGGAGGTCCTACGAGCAGTACTTC	CASSVDASGRSYEQYF
.	TRBV5-1	TRBJ1-1	few	TGCGCCAGCAGCCAAGACAGACAAGGGAACACTGAAGCTTTCTTT	CASSQDRQGNTEAFF
TRBD1	TRBV3-1	TRBJ1-1	few	TGTGCCAGCAGCCCCCTGGACAGGGGCGAAGCTTTCTTT	CASSPLDRGEAFF
TRBD1	TRBV6-2/TRBV6-3	TRBJ2-5	.	TGTGCCAGCAGCCAGGACAGGGAACACCTGTACCAAGAGACCCAGTACTTC	CASSQDREHLYQETQYF
.	TRBV7-2	TRBJ2-5	many	TGTGCCAGCAGTTCCTTTGTGGGGGGCTTTGAGACCCAGTACTTC	CASSSFVGGFETQYF
.	TRBV7-8	TRBJ2-1	.	TGTGCCAGCAGCTTAGCGCGAGGCCCTAGAGACTCCTACAATGAGCAGTTCTTC	CASSLARGPRDSYNEQFF
TRBD1	TRBV3-1	TRBJ2-7	few	TGTGCCAGCAGCCAAGCCGGACAGGGCCTCTACGAGCAGTACTTC	CASSQAGQGLYEQYF
TRBD2	TRBV20-1	TRBJ2-5	many	TGCAGTGCTAGAGCACTAGCGGGACAAGAGACCCAGTACTTC	CSARALAGQETQYF
.	TRBV29-1	TRBJ1-2	few	TGCAGCGTTGAGGGGTTAACATGGCCGGGAGGCTACACCTTC	CSVEGLTWPGGYTF
TRBD2	TRBV20-1	TRBJ2-4	few	TGCAGTGCTCCGACTAGCGGGGAAAACATTCAGTACTTC	CSAPTSGENIQYF